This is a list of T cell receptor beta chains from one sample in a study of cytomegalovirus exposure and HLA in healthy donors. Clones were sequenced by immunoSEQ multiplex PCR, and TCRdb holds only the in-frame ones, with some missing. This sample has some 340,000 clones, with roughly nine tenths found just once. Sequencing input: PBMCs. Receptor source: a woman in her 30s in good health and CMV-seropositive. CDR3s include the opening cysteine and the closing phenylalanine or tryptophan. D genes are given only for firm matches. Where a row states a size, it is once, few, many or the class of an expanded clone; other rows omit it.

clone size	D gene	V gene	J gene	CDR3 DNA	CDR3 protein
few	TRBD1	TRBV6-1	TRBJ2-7	TGTGCCAGCAGACAGGGGGGCAACGAGCAGTACTTC	CASRQGGNEQYF
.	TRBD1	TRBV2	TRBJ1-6	TGTGCCAGCAGTCACTTGACAGGGGAGGATTCACCCCTCCACTTT	CASSHLTGEDSPLHF
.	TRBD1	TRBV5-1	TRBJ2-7	TGCGCCAGCAGCTTGGCACCTAGGCGACAGGGGGCTAATCTCTACGAGCAGTACTTC	CASSLAPRRQGANLYEQYF
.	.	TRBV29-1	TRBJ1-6	TGCAGCGGACACTATAATTCACCCCTCCACTTT	CSGHYNSPLHF
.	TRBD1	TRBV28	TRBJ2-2	TGTGCCAGCAGACCCCCCGGGACAGGGGTCGCCGGGGAGCTGTTTTTT	CASRPPGTGVAGELFF
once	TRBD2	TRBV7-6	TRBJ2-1	TGTGCCAGCAGCGGAAGGACTAGCGGTTACAATGAGCAGTTCTTC	CASSGRTSGYNEQFF
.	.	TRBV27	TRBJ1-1	TGTGCCAGCAGTTTATCCAGGGTTTTAGGCACTGAAGCTTTCTTT	CASSLSRVLGTEAFF
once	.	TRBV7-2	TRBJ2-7	TGTGCCAGCAGCTTAGTACGGGATGGCTACGAGCAGTACTTC	CASSLVRDGYEQYF
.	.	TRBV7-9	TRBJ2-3	TGTGCCAGCAGCCACACTGTAACTTTAGGTGTCACAGATACGCAGTATTTT	CASSHTVTLGVTDTQYF
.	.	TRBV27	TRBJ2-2	TGTGCCAGCAGTTTAACAACAAACACCGGGGAGCTGTTTTTT	CASSLTTNTGELFF
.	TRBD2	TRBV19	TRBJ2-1	TGTGCCAGTAGTGCCCGGACTAGCAGCGGCAATGAGCAGTTCTTC	CASSARTSSGNEQFF
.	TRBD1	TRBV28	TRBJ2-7	TGTGCCAGCACGACAGGGGCCTACGAGCAGTACTTC	CASTTGAYEQYF
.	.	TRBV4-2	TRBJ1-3	TGTGCCAGCAGCCAGGATGGAAGTAACACCATATATTTT	CASSQDGSNTIYF
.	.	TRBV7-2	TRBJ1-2	TGTGCCAGCACCTCCGGGGCAGGGGTAACCTATGGCTACACCTTC	CASTSGAGVTYGYTF
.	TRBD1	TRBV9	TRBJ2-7	TGTGCCAGCAGCGTCGAGGAGGGGCCCGGGACAGGGACCTCCTACGAGCAGTACTTC	CASSVEEGPGTGTSYEQYF
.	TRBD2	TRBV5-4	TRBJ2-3	TGTGCCATTGGGGAGGGGACCACGTACACAGATACGCAGTATTTT	CAIGEGTTYTDTQYF
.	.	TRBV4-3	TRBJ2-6	TGCGCCAGCAGCCAAGATTGGCCGACCAACGTCCTGACTTTC	CASSQDWPTNVLTF
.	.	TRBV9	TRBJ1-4	TGTGCCAGCAGCCCCGGAGGGGCTACATTCACTAATGAAAAACTGTTTTTT	CASSPGGATFTNEKLFF
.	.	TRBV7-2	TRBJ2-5	TGTGCCAGCAGCCCTAGTTTCCAACAGACCCAGTACTTC	CASSPSFQQTQYF
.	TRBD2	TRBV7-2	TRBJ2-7	TGTGCCAGCAGCTCTATACTAGCGGGAGGCGCCGAGCAGTACTTC	CASSSILAGGAEQYF
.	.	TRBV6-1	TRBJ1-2	TGTGCCAGCAGTGAGAAGGAGGATAGGAGCTACACCTTC	CASSEKEDRSYTF
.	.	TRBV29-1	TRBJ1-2	TGCAGCGTTGAAGACGGAGGGGCAGGGATCTATGGCTACACCTTC	CSVEDGGAGIYGYTF
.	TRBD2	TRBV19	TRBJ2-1	TGTGCCAGTAGTATGGGCGGGAGCGTCTCCTACAATGAGCAGTTCTTC	CASSMGGSVSYNEQFF
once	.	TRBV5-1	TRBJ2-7	TGCGCCAGCAGCTTGGACGGGTCTCCCAACGAGCAGTACTTC	CASSLDGSPNEQYF
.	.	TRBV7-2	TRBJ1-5	TGTGCCAGCAGCTTCTACAGAAACAATCAGCCCCAGCATTTT	CASSFYRNNQPQHF
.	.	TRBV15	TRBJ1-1	TGTGCCACCAGCAGAGACCAAACCAGGGCCACTGAAGCTTTCTTT	CATSRDQTRATEAFF
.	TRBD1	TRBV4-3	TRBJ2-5	TGCGCCAGCAGCCAAAACGCTGGACAGGGGACGTTTGAGACCCAGTACTTC	CASSQNAGQGTFETQYF
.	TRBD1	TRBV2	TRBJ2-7	TGTGCCAGCAGTGACAGACAGGGGATCACCTACGAGCAGTACTTC	CASSDRQGITYEQYF
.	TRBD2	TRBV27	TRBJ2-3	TGTGCCAGCAGTTTATCGGGACTAGCTCGTGGCACAGATACGCAGTATTTT	CASSLSGLARGTDTQYF
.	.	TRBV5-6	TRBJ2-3	TGTGCCAGCAGCTCATATGCCGGAAGCACAGATACGCAGTATTTT	CASSSYAGSTDTQYF
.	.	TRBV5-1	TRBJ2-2	TGCGCCAGCTATACTTCCCGGGCAGGAGAGACCGGGGAGCTGTTTTTT	CASYTSRAGETGELFF
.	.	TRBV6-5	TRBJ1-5	TGTGCCAGCAGACAGGGCCTGAATCGGCCCCAGCATTTT	CASRQGLNRPQHF
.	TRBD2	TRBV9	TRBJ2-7	TGTGCCAGCAGCGTAGGAGCGGGATTGGGCCTCTACGAGCAGTACTTC	CASSVGAGLGLYEQYF